The 23 T cell receptor beta chains below all came from one sample that was sequenced in a study of CD8 T cells in ankylosing spondylitis. TCRdb passed the 5' RACE reads through MiXCR, listing each CDR3 protein once. The table includes almost 250,000 distinct CDR3 sequences, over 30% detected once. Material: blood, either unsorted or a sorted T cell fraction (not recorded which). These receptors came from a male donor with ankylosing spondylitis or in good health (not recorded which).

The chain recombines TRBV27 with TRBJ2-7, with D perhaps TRBD1 or TRBD2 (5 bases each). This CDR3 contains 16 residues. Germline lookup yields CDR1 MNHEY and CDR2 SMNVEV (reference sequence). V was cut by 2 bases and J by 0 bases, with 14 bases left in between. CDR3 amino acids: CASSLVSAGGSYEQYF. CDR3 nucleotides: TGTGCCAGCAGTTTAGTATCGGCTGGGGGCTCCTACGAGCAGTACTTC.

The table lists this clonotype with a few counts. The genes are TRBV24-1 and TRBJ1-5; 8 bases align to TRBD1. CDR1 and CDR2 from the germline V gene are KGHDR and SFDVKD. Germline trimming cut 3 bases from V and 6 bases from J; bases unmatched to any gene: 3. The CDR3 sequence is 14 residues long. This CDR3 is CATSDQGAGQPQHF. The CDR3 DNA follows: TGTGCCACCAGTGATCAGGGGGCTGGTCAGCCCCAGCATTTT.

This clonotype was recorded a few times. The CDR3 is CASSGTGGLGDTQYF. In DNA, the CDR3 is TGTGCCAGCAGTGGGACAGGGGGTCTGGGAGATACGCAGTATTTT. The chain is built from TRBV12-3 or TRBV12-4 and TRBJ2-3, with TRBD1 identical over 11 bases. The J segment lost 5 bases and the V segment lost 5 bases, leaving 6 bases of the junction unmatched. There are 15 residues in the CDR3.

This chain joins TRBV20-1 and TRBJ1-6; 7 bases are a match to TRBD1. The CDR3 is 14 amino acids. V gave up 5 bases and J gave up 8 bases; unmatched junction bases: 9. In germline, CDR1 is DFQATT, CDR2 SNEGSKA (reference sequence). Here the CDR3 DNA reads TGCAGTGCTTTCTTCCGACAGGGAGATTCACCCCTCCACTTT. Amino acids: CSAFFRQGDSPLHF.

This clonotype was counted only a few times. The chain joins TRBV7-9 to TRBJ2-7, with 7 bases matching TRBD2. The germline CDR1 and CDR2 sequences are SEHNR and FQNEAQ (reference sequence). V was clipped by 8 bases and J by 6 bases; unmatched bases: 19. The CDR3 is 16 amino acids. The CDR3 loop reads CASSYISAGDAREQYF. In DNA form, the CDR3 reads TGTGCCAGCTCTTATATTTCGGCGGGGGATGCCCGCGAGCAGTACTTC.

This chain connects TRBV12-3 or TRBV12-4 to TRBJ2-3, with D possibly being TRBD2 (6 bases). V lost 3 bases and J lost 1, with 17 bases in between. The length of the CDR3 is 17 residues. CDR3 bases: TGTGCCAGCAGTTTCGGGACTGCCGAATGGGGCACAGATACGCAGTATTTT. This sequence encodes CASSFGTAEWGTDTQYF.

CDR3 in DNA: TGTGCCAGCAGTCGAGGACCAACAGATACGCAGTATTTT. Its protein product is CASSRGPTDTQYF. This sequence joins TRBV12-3 or TRBV12-4 and TRBJ2-3; no clear D. Trimming cost V 5 bases and J 3 bases, with 9 bases left between them. The CDR3 covers 13 residues.

In its sample, this clonotype was seen a few times. V usage is TRBV6-5 and J usage is TRBJ2-6; a weak D match, TRBD2 (7 bases). The CDR3 totals 16 residues. CDR1 MNHEY and CDR2 SVGAGI come from the germline V gene. Trimming left V 2 bases short and J 6 bases short, with 14 bases between. The CDR3 reads CASSYDRRGPANVLTF. DNA of the CDR3: TGTGCCAGCAGTTACGATCGGCGGGGGCCGGCCAACGTCCTGACTTTC.

The DNA of the CDR3 is TGTGCCAGCAGTCCCGAGGGTAGGACAGGGGACCATGGCTACACCTTC. Translating it yields CASSPEGRTGDHGYTF. V is TRBV12-3 or TRBV12-4 and J is TRBJ1-2; TRBD1 aligns across 9 bases. J gave up 6 bases and V 5 bases, and 13 bases lay outside the gene matches. The CDR3 extends over 16 amino acids.

The gene calls are TRBV28 and TRBJ2-5; the match to TRBD1 covers 12 bases. V gave up 1 base and J gave up 7 bases; unmatched junction bases: 10. CDR3 length: 17 amino acids. Germline V lookup: CDR1 MDHEN, CDR2 SYDVKM. The CDR3 here is CASSLSTGTGGAGTQYF. The CDR3 bases are TGTGCCAGCAGTTTATCCACCGGGACAGGGGGCGCAGGGACCCAGTACTTC.

This rearrangement joins TRBV20-1 to TRBJ1-5; no firm D call. CDR1 and CDR2 (germline): DFQATT, SNEGSKA (reference sequence). V lost 5 bases, J lost 3 bases, and 14 bases lay in between. This CDR3 is built from 14 residues. CDR3 in DNA: TGCAGTGCTGGAGGGCGGGGAAACAATCAGCCCCAGCATTTT. It encodes CSAGGRGNNQPQHF.

This chain links TRBV12-3 or TRBV12-4 with TRBJ2-3; D perhaps matches TRBD1 (5 bases). This CDR3 has 14 residues. V was pared by 2 bases and J by 4 bases, with 10 bases between. CDR3 sequence: CASSLSGASDTQYF. The CDR3 bases are TGTGCCAGCAGTTTAAGTGGGGCATCAGATACGCAGTATTTT.

In this sample, this clonotype turned up a few times. The chain joins TRBV10-3 to TRBJ2-6, with no clear D. Germline V gives CDR1 ENHRY, CDR2 SYGVKD. The V end was cut by 0 bases, the J end by 0 bases, with 9 bases between. The CDR3 runs 17 residues. The CDR3 reads CAISESGRGSGANVLTF. The CDR3 bases are TGTGCCATCAGTGAGTCAGGAAGAGGCTCTGGGGCCAACGTCCTGACTTTC.

V gene TRBV12-3 or TRBV12-4 combines with J gene TRBJ1-4; no clear D. Trimming cost V 5 bases and J 5 bases, with 6 bases left between them. The CDR3 loop spans 12 amino acids. The CDR3 DNA follows: TGTGCCAGCAGTGGACTGAATGAAAAACTGTTTTTT. This gives the protein CASSGLNEKLFF.

This clonotype came up a few times. J is TRBJ1-5 and V is TRBV7-2; tentative D call: TRBD1 (6 bases). Germline V lookup: CDR1 SGHTA, CDR2 FQGNSA. The ends were cut back, 2 bases at V and 9 bases at J, with 17 bases in the middle. The CDR3 is made up of 15 amino acids. CDR3 protein: CASSLHGTKGGPQHF. Here the CDR3 DNA reads TGTGCCAGCAGCTTACACGGGACAAAGGGGGGGCCCCAGCATTTT.

This clonotype was observed a handful of times. The chain carries TRBV5-4 and TRBJ1-6; D is undetermined. Germline lookup yields CDR1 SGHNT and CDR2 YYREEE (reference sequence). This CDR3 is built from 12 residues. V was cut by 0 bases and J by 11 bases, with 6 bases left in between. The CDR3 DNA reads TGTGCCAGCAGCTTGGATGGGACACCCCTCCACTTT. Its protein is CASSLDGTPLHF.

The rearrangement uses TRBV29-1 and TRBJ2-3; D gene ambiguous. The CDR3 has 10 amino acids. Trimming took off 2 bases at V and 6 bases at J, with 3 bases between the two ends. From germline, CDR1 is SQVTM and CDR2 ANQGSEA. DNA of the CDR3: TGCAGCGTTGAACCGGATACGCAGTATTTT. Translated, it gives CSVEPDTQYF.

This clonotype came up a few times. The chain joins TRBV25-1 to TRBJ1-6; D is unclear. The CDR3 consists of 13 residues. Deletions cut 4 bases from V and 9 bases from J, with 10 bases between. Germline values: CDR1 MGHDK, CDR2 SYGVNS. The CDR3: CASSGTPGSPLHF. In DNA form, the CDR3 reads TGTGCCAGCAGTGGGACCCCTGGTTCACCCCTCCACTTT. The whole variable domain, remainder taken from reference TRBV25-1 and TRBJ1-6, is EADIYQTPRYLVIGTGKKITLECSQTMGHDKMYWYQQDPGMELHLIHYSYGVNSTEKGDLSSESTVSRIRTEHFPLTLESARPSHTSQYLCASSGTPGSPLHFGNGTRLTVT.

V gene TRBV5-1 combines with J gene TRBJ2-1, with D perhaps TRBD1 (5 bases). Germline CDR1 reads SGHRS; CDR2 reads YFSETQ. CDR3 length: 15 amino acids. Trimming shortened V by 0 bases and J by 3 bases, and 10 bases separated the two germline ends. CDR3: CASSLEGDSYNEQFF. The CDR3 nucleotides are TGCGCCAGCAGCTTGGAAGGAGACAGCTACAATGAGCAGTTCTTC.

CDR3 protein: CASSTSWDSKGYTF. The CDR3, as DNA: TGTGCCAGTAGTACCTCCTGGGACAGTAAAGGCTACACCTTC. The chain employs TRBV19 and TRBJ1-2; TRBD1 matches at 7 bases. CDR1 is LNHDA, CDR2 SQIVND, per germline (reference sequence). Trimming took 4 bases from V and 8 from J; bases not matched to a gene: 10. The CDR3 has 14 amino acids.

The chain couples TRBV29-1 to TRBJ2-7, with D possibly TRBD1 on 6 matching bases. This CDR3 region has 14 residues. V lost 6 bases and J 3 bases, leaving 18 bases between the germline ends. The germline V gene has CDR1 SQVTM and CDR2 ANQGSEA. CDR3 amino acids: CSVLAADRLYEQYF. The CDR3 nucleotides are TGCAGCGTGCTGGCCGCGGACAGACTCTACGAGCAGTACTTC.

This clonotype was observed many times. The rearrangement links TRBV20-1 to TRBJ2-3, with 7 bases that match TRBD2. This CDR3 region has 13 residues. Germline V lookup: CDR1 DFQATT, CDR2 SNEGSKA (reference sequence). Trimming took 3 bases from V and 3 from J; bases not matched to a gene: 3. The CDR3 DNA sequence: TGCAGTGCTAGTTCGGGGGGTACAGATACGCAGTATTTT. It translates to CSASSGGTDTQYF.

The CDR3 DNA follows: TGTGCCAGCTCACCGTCCGGAAACCAGGGGTACCAGGGAGAGCAGTTCTTC. Amino acid sequence: CASSPSGNQGYQGEQFF. This rearrangement joins TRBV18 to TRBJ2-1, with a tentative D call TRBD1 (6 bases). The CDR3 sequence is 17 residues long. The ends were cut back, 3 bases at V and 10 bases at J, with 25 bases in the middle. The germline CDR1 and CDR2 sequences are KGHSH and LQKENI.